A single sample gave rise to the 6 T cell receptor beta chains below, sequenced in a study of Ad26.COV2.S vaccination and SARS-CoV-2 variants. Some clones are missing from TCRdb's copy, which holds only in-frame ones; the method was immunoSEQ multiplex PCR. The sample consists of approximately 360,000 clones, 83% of them appearing once. Treatment denoted: 15 to 20 received Ad26.COV2.S at low or high dose, single or two shots; several received placebo; per-sample allocation not given. Sampling happened 63 days after the first vaccine or placebo injection. This specimen was peripheral blood, taken in a trial of Ad26.COV2.S vaccine versus placebo. The receptors here all came from a person aged 18-60 years who received the Ad26.COV2.S COVID-19 vaccine or a placebo.

This clone was observed a handful of times. CDR3 residues: CASSKQGGTGYTF. The CDR3 nucleotides read TGTGCCAGCAGTAAACAGGGGGGGACTGGCTACACCTTC. The rearrangement joins TRBV6-4 to TRBJ1-2; TRBD1 matches at 8 bases. CDR1 is MRHNA, CDR2 SNTAGT, per germline. After removal of 5 bases from V and 7 bases from J, the junction contained 6 bases not matched to a gene. The CDR3 totals 13 residues.

This chain links TRBV5-1 with TRBJ2-5; 8 nucleotides align to TRBD2. The CDR3 has 13 amino acids. Germline V lookup: CDR1 SGHRS, CDR2 YFSETQ. Unmatched junction bases numbered 3, after V lost 3 bases and J lost 5 bases. The CDR3 DNA follows: TGCGCCAGCAGCTGGGGACTAGTGGAGACCCAGTACTTC. Encoded protein: CASSWGLVETQYF.

This chain uses TRBV2 with TRBJ1-2; no reliable D call. Germline CDR1 is SNHLY and CDR2 is FYNNEI. The CDR3 spans 16 residues. Trimming left V 2 bases short and J 0 bases short, with 13 bases between. CDR3 coding DNA: TGTGCCAGCAGTGAATACGTTTGGGGAGCTAACTATGGCTACACCTTC. Its protein product is CASSEYVWGANYGYTF.

The chain links TRBV6-6 to TRBJ2-1; no definite D call. Germline CDR1 reads MNHNY; CDR2 reads SVGAGI (reference sequence). Deletions cut 6 bases from V and 2 bases from J, with 17 bases between. This CDR3 region has 16 residues. CDR3 coding DNA: TGTGCCAGCAGAAACGACCTCCGTTTGGCCTACAATGAGCAGTTCTTC. As protein: CASRNDLRLAYNEQFF.

CDR3 DNA sequence: TGTGCCAGCAGTTTACAGGGTGCACAAGAGACCCAGTACTTC. Its protein product is CASSLQGAQETQYF. The V gene is TRBV6-5, the J gene TRBJ2-5; perhaps TRBD1 as D (6 bases). Trimming stripped 4 bases from V and 2 bases from J, with 11 bases between. This CDR3 contains 14 residues. The germline gives CDR1 MNHEY, CDR2 SVGAGI.

The chain links TRBV4-2 to TRBJ2-7; D is possibly TRBD1 or TRBD2 (5 bases each). V dropped 0 bases and J dropped 6 bases, with 12 bases sitting between them. Germline CDR1 is LGHNA and CDR2 is YNFKEQ. The CDR3 is 14 residues long. The CDR3 loop is CASSQDGGGLEQYF. In DNA form, the CDR3 reads TGTGCCAGCAGCCAAGATGGGGGTGGGCTCGAGCAGTACTTC.